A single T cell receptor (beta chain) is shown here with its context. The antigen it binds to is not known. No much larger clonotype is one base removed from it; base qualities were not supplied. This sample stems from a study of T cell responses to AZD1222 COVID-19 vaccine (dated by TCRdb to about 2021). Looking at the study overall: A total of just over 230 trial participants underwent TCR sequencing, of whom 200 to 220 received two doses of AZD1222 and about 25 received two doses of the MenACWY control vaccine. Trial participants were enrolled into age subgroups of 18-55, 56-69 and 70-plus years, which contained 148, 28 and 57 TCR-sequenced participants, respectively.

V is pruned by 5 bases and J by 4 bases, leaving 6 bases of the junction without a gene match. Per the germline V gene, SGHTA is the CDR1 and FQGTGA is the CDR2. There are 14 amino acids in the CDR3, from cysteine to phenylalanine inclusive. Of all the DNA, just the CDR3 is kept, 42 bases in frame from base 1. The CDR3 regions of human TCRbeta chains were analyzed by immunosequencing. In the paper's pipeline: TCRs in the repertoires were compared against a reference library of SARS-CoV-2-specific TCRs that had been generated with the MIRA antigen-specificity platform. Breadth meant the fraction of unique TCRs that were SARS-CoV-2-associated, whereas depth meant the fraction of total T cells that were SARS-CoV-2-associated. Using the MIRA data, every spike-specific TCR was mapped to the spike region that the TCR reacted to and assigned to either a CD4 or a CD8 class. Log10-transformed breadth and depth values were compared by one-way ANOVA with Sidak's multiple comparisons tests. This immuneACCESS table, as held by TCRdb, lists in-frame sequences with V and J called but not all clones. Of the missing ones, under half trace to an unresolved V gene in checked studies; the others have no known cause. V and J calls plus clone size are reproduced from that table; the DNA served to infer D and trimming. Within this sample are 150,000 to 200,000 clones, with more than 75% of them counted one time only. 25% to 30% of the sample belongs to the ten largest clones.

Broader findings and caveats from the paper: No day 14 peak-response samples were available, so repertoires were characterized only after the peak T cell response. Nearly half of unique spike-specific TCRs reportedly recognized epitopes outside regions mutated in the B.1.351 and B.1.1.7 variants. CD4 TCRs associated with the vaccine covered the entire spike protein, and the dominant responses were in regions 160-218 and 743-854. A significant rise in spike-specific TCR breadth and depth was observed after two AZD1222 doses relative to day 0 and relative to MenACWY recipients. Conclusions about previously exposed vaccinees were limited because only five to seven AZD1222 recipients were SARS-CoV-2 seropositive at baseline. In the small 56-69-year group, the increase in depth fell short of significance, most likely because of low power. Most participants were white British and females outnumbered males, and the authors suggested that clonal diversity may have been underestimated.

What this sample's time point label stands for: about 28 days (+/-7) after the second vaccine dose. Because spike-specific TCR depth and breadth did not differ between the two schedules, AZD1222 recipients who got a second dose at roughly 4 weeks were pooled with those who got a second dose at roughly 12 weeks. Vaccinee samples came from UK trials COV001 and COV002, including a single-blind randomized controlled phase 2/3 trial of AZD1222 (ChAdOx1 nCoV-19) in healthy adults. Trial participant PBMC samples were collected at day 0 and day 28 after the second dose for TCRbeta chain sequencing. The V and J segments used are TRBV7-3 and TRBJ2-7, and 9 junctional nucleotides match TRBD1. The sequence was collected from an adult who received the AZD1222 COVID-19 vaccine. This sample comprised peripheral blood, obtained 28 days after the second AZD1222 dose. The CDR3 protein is CASSPRQGGYEQYF. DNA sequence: TGTGCCAGCAGCCCGCGACAGGGGGGATACGAGCAGTACTTC.